A selection of T cell receptor beta chains follows, all from one sample in a study of shared clonotypes between healthy human individuals. Data came from immunoSEQ multiplex PCR; TCRdb stores just in-frame clones and leaves some out. The table has about 470,000 clones, around 75% seen once. The sample consisted of PBMCs. These TCRs come from a woman aged 40 to 50 in good health. Some clones in this sample may be carry-over from other donors' samples. CDR3s include the opening cysteine and the closing phenylalanine or tryptophan. Each record gives: V gene, D gene, J gene, clone size, CDR3 protein, CDR3 DNA. A D gene is named only where the DNA matches it firmly. Rows may omit the clone size; those that give it use once, few, many or a size class.

TRBV27,.,TRBJ1-5,.,CASSPRAGGINQPQHF,TGTGCCAGCAGCCCCAGGGCCGGGGGCATAAATCAGCCCCAGCATTTT
TRBV7-3,.,TRBJ1-1,.,CASSPWGGRNTEAFF,TGTGCCAGCAGCCCCTGGGGGGGTAGGAACACTGAAGCTTTCTTT
TRBV10-2,.,TRBJ1-2,.,CASSESGGKGDRYGYTF,TGCGCCAGCAGTGAGTCGGGGGGAAAAGGAGATCGGTATGGCTACACCTTC
TRBV4-3,TRBD1,TRBJ2-7,.,CASSQDLGGQDSYEQYF,TGCGCCAGCAGCCAAGATCTTGGGGGACAGGACTCTTACGAGCAGTACTTC
TRBV7-6,TRBD1,TRBJ2-7,.,CASASGTGSSYEQYF,TGTGCCAGCGCTTCCGGGACAGGGAGCTCCTACGAGCAGTACTTC
TRBV7-3,.,TRBJ1-5,.,CASSLIWGSNQPQHF,TGTGCCAGCAGCTTAATTTGGGGAAGCAATCAGCCCCAGCATTTT
TRBV7-7,TRBD2,TRBJ2-5,.,CAIPWTSGRFGETQYF,TGTGCCATCCCGTGGACTAGCGGGAGATTCGGAGAGACCCAGTACTTC
TRBV7-2,TRBD1,TRBJ1-4,.,CASSLGDRDNEKLFF,TGTGCCAGCAGCTTAGGGGACAGGGATAATGAAAAACTGTTTTTT
TRBV7-3,.,TRBJ1-1,.,CASSQGLEGTEAFF,TGTGCCAGCAGCCAGGGACTGGAGGGTACTGAAGCTTTCTTT
TRBV29-1,.,TRBJ1-1,many,CSVGGIPKAFF,TGCAGCGTTGGGGGGATCCCAAAAGCTTTCTTT
TRBV4-1,.,TRBJ1-4,.,CASSRALGPTNEKLFF,TGCGCCAGCAGCCGAGCCCTGGGACCAACTAATGAAAAACTGTTTTTT
TRBV6-5,.,TRBJ1-1,.,CASSYSEGFNTEAFF,TGTGCCAGCAGTTACTCGGAGGGGTTTAACACTGAAGCTTTCTTT
TRBV7-2,TRBD2,TRBJ2-1,.,CASSQLAGKQFF,TGTGCCAGCAGCCAGTTAGCGGGAAAGCAGTTCTTC
TRBV15,.,TRBJ2-7,.,CATSKRWGSRYEQYF,TGTGCCACCAGTAAGAGATGGGGGTCGCGCTACGAGCAGTACTTC
TRBV28,TRBD1,TRBJ1-1,once,CASSFAYRGGTEAFF,TGTGCCAGCAGTTTCGCCTACAGGGGAGGTACTGAAGCTTTCTTT
TRBV11-2,TRBD1,TRBJ2-5,.,CASSSGQGKYSETQYF,TGTGCCAGCAGCTCTGGACAGGGGAAGTATTCGGAGACCCAGTACTTC
TRBV28,.,TRBJ1-2,once,CASSSGGSDPGYTF,TGTGCCAGCAGTTCAGGAGGGTCAGACCCGGGCTACACCTTC
TRBV6-1,.,TRBJ1-5,.,CASSEINNQPQHF,TGTGCCAGCAGTGAAATTAACAATCAGCCCCAGCATTTT
TRBV28,.,TRBJ2-1,.,CASMAGSLWNEQFF,TGTGCCAGCATGGCGGGAAGTTTGTGGAATGAGCAGTTCTTC
TRBV5-1,TRBD1,TRBJ2-5,.,CASSSRTGPSKKETQYF,TGCGCCAGCAGCTCGCGGACAGGGCCCTCCAAAAAAGAGACCCAGTACTTC
TRBV10-2,.,TRBJ1-5,.,CASRPPGHLNQPQHF,TGCGCCAGCAGGCCCCCGGGACACCTAAATCAGCCCCAGCATTTT
TRBV2,.,TRBJ2-7,.,CASRDLSSYEQYF,TGTGCCAGCCGGGACTTGAGCTCCTACGAGCAGTACTTC
TRBV19,TRBD1,TRBJ1-5,.,CASSIAGTGGIGQPQHF,TGTGCCAGTAGTATAGCTGGGACAGGGGGTATAGGTCAGCCCCAGCATTTT
TRBV7-9,.,TRBJ2-5,.,CASSSRGETQYF,TGTGCCAGCAGCTCAAGAGGGGAGACCCAGTACTTC
TRBV7-2,TRBD1,TRBJ2-7,.,CASNWGQGEHEQYF,TGTGCCAGCAACTGGGGACAGGGTGAACACGAGCAGTACTTC
TRBV29-1,.,TRBJ1-1,few,CSVLGYLNTEAFF,TGCAGCGTTCTTGGTTACTTGAACACTGAAGCTTTCTTT
TRBV28,.,TRBJ1-3,few,CASSFTGSNTIYF,TGTGCCAGCAGTTTTACAGGGAGTAACACCATATATTTT
TRBV5-1,TRBD2,TRBJ2-1,.,CASSLRSGRAGNEQFF,TGCGCCAGCAGCTTGCGAAGCGGGAGGGCGGGTAATGAGCAGTTCTTC
TRBV2,.,TRBJ2-7,.,CASSRGGGLWEQYF,TGTGCCAGCAGTCGGGGTGGAGGGCTTTGGGAGCAGTACTTC
TRBV11-2,TRBD1,TRBJ2-7,.,CASSLDRVLVYEQYF,TGTGCCAGCAGCCTTGACAGGGTATTAGTCTACGAGCAGTACTTC
TRBV5-4,TRBD1,TRBJ2-5,.,CASSVDRGRETQYF,TGTGCCAGCAGCGTGGACAGGGGGCGAGAGACCCAGTACTTC
TRBV18,.,TRBJ2-6,.,CASSPPDGGYLSGANVLTF,TGTGCCAGCTCACCCCCCGACGGGGGATACCTCTCTGGGGCCAACGTCCTGACTTTC
TRBV25-1,.,TRBJ2-5,once,CASRSTQETQYF,TGTGCCAGCAGGTCCACCCAAGAGACCCAGTACTTC
TRBV5-5,TRBD1,TRBJ2-7,.,CASSPGTDPIQQYF,TGTGCCAGCAGTCCCGGGACAGACCCTATTCAGCAGTACTTC
TRBV6-1,.,TRBJ1-2,.,CASRRDGHNYGYTF,TGTGCCAGCCGCAGGGACGGTCATAACTATGGCTACACCTTC
TRBV16,.,TRBJ1-3,.,CASSQEASGNTIYF,TGTGCCAGCAGCCAAGAGGCCAGTGGAAACACCATATATTTT
TRBV5-6,.,TRBJ1-3,.,CASSRSNRAGNTIYF,TGTGCCAGCAGCCGCTCGAACAGGGCTGGAAACACCATATATTTT